This TCR beta chain was retrieved from a study of OX40 agonist ivuxolimab in advanced cancers. Study information: Partial responses were achieved by three patients, one with hepatocellular carcinoma and two with cutaneous melanoma. Findings of the study overall: With doses of 0.1 to 3.0 mg/kg, CD4+ and CD8+ blood T cells had undergone clonal expansion by week 6. Also present in some nonresponders was a low level of normalized T-cell clonal expansion.

A word on this clone: Its specificity is unknown.

V dropped 1 base and J dropped 11 bases, with 9 bases sitting between them. The germline CDR1 and CDR2 sequences are SEHNR and FQNEAQ (reference sequence). This CDR3 is 11 amino acids long. Generated by immunoSEQ multiplex PCR, the TCRdb table keeps only in-frame clones and is missing some. The sample holds around 99,000 clones, around 93% seen once. Sampled blood was obtained at baseline, cycle 4 day 1, and cycle 7 day 1. This sample comprised CD4+ or CD8+ T cells sorted from blood, obtained in a trial of the OX40 agonist ivuxolimab. The chain combines TRBV7-9 with TRBJ2-7; TRBD1 is a possible D gene (5 bases). The TCR was taken from an adult with an advanced solid tumor such as melanoma, head and neck, liver or kidney cancer. Written as DNA, the CDR3 is TGTGCCAGCAGCTTAGACGCAGGGAAGTACTTC. Translated, it gives CASSLDAGKYF.